The 7 T cell receptor beta chains reported below all come from one sample, sequenced in a study of shared clonotypes between healthy human individuals. The table came from immunoSEQ multiplex PCR; TCRdb's copy has only in-frame clones and leaves some out. Of some 2.4 million clones listed, roughly 93% are singletons. Material for sequencing was naive CD4+ T cells from PBMCs. Subset of the sample: CD45RA+ positively selected. The receptors stem from a man between 18 and 35 years old in good health. Some clones in this sample may be carry-over from other donors' samples.

To note about this clone: Other nucleotide sequences in the sample specify the same CDR3. The J gene is TRBJ1-2, the V gene TRBV5-6, with a possible D match to TRBD1 (5 bases). Looked up from germline, CDR1 is SGHDT and CDR2 is YYEEEE. The CDR3 sequence is 12 residues long. V was shortened by 4 bases and J by 5 bases, with 9 bases between the two germline ends. The CDR3 sequence: CASSTGPYGYTF. Here the CDR3 DNA reads TGTGCCAGCAGCACGGGACCGTATGGCTACACCTTC.

In DNA form, the CDR3 reads TGCGCCAGCAGCCCGACCCCGGACAGATCCAATGGCTACACCTTC. Protein sequence: CASSPTPDRSNGYTF. The V gene is TRBV5-1, the J gene TRBJ1-2, with a possible D match to TRBD1 (6 bases). Trimming stripped 4 bases from V and 6 bases from J, with 19 bases between. The germline V gene has CDR1 SGHRS and CDR2 YFSETQ. This CDR3 contains 15 residues.

Comments on this clone: This specimen includes other DNA sequences encoding the same CDR3. The gene calls are TRBV5-1 and TRBJ1-2; 9 bases map to TRBD1. Looked up from germline, CDR1 is SGHRS and CDR2 is YFSETQ. CDR3 size: 12 residues. Germline trimming cut 4 bases from V and 8 bases from J; bases unmatched to any gene: 3. CDR3 sequence: CASSRDRDGYTF. CDR3 DNA sequence: TGCGCCAGCAGCCGGGACAGGGACGGCTACACCTTC.

This clone occurred a few times. V is TRBV18 and J is TRBJ1-2; TRBD1 is a possible D gene (5 bases). This CDR3 is 14 amino acids long. The V end was cut by 1 base, the J end by 7 bases, with 13 bases between. Germline V gene lookup returns CDR1 KGHSH and CDR2 LQKENI. Here the CDR3 DNA reads TGTGCCAGCTCACCACTCAGGGATCCCCCTGGCTACACCTTC. This sequence encodes CASSPLRDPPGYTF.

This CDR3 is CASSLAGTGGPEAFF. As DNA, the CDR3 is TGCGCCAGCAGCTTGGCCGGGACAGGGGGCCCTGAAGCTTTCTTT. V gene TRBV5-1 combines with J gene TRBJ1-1, with 12 positions matching TRBD1. The ends lost 0 bases at V and 6 bases at J; junction bases unmatched: 3. The CDR3 runs to 15 residues. Germline V gives CDR1 SGHRS, CDR2 YFSETQ.

The V call is TRBV6-5, the J call TRBJ2-1, with D uncertain. The V gene lost 0 bases and the J gene lost 0 bases, with 9 bases spanning the gap. Germline CDR1 is MNHEY and CDR2 is SVGAGI. There are 16 residues in the CDR3. The CDR3 nucleotides are TGTGCCAGCAGTTACTCACCGGCCGGCTCCTACAATGAGCAGTTCTTC. Its translation: CASSYSPAGSYNEQFF.

This chain connects TRBV25-1 to TRBJ2-2; no clear D. The CDR3 loop spans 16 amino acids. Trimming left V 7 bases short and J 6 bases short, with 21 bases between. CDR1 and CDR2 (germline): MGHDK, SYGVNS. CDR3 amino acids: CASKHGRGLMAGELFF. Written as DNA, the CDR3 is TGTGCCAGCAAGCATGGACGCGGCTTAATGGCCGGGGAGCTGTTTTTT. The full variable domain, completed using reference TRBV25-1 and TRBJ2-2, is EADIYQTPRYLVIGTGKKITLECSQTMGHDKMYWYQQDPGMELHLIHYSYGVNSTEKGDLSSESTVSRIRTEHFPLTLESARPSHTSQYLCASKHGRGLMAGELFFGEGSRLTVL.